Shown below are 31 T cell receptor beta chains from a single sample sequenced in a study of cytomegalovirus exposure and HLA in healthy donors. The PCR made use of 60 Vbeta and 13 Jbeta primers. The protocol was immunoSEQ multiplex PCR, while the TCRdb copy is restricted to in-frame clones and leaves out a portion. The sample data list 120,000 to 150,000 clones. The specimen was PBMCs. The receptors were sampled from a middle-aged man in good health and CMV-seronegative.

The V call is TRBV19, the J call TRBJ2-2, with 9 bases matching TRBD1. The CDR3 contains 17 residues. CDR1 and CDR2 from the germline V gene are LNHDA and SQIVND (reference sequence). V dropped 5 bases and J dropped 6; count of bases not matched to a gene: 13. The chain's CDR3 is CASSSVPGQGRAGELFF. The CDR3 DNA is TGTGCCAGTAGTTCGGTCCCGGGACAGGGCCGGGCCGGGGAGCTGTTTTTT.

This chain joins TRBV4-3 and TRBJ1-2, with 7 bases lining up with TRBD1. CDR1 is LGHNA, CDR2 YSLEER, per germline. V lost 0 bases and J lost 2; bases outside the gene matches: 9. The CDR3 covers 17 residues. The CDR3 spells CASSQESDRVKNYGYTF. Here the CDR3 DNA reads TGCGCCAGCAGCCAAGAAAGCGACAGGGTCAAGAACTATGGCTACACCTTC.

The rearrangement joins TRBV5-1 to TRBJ1-5, with 12 bases fitting TRBD1. The ends lost 4 bases at V and 4 bases at J; junction bases unmatched: 18. Germline CDR1 and CDR2: SGHRS and YFSETQ. CDR3 size: 20 residues. For the CDR3, the DNA is TGCGCCAGCAGCGAGGCCGGGACAGGGGGCGCGTTTGTGGGGAATCAGCCCCAGCATTTT. Protein: CASSEAGTGGAFVGNQPQHF. Using reference TRBV5-1 and TRBJ1-5 for the parts outside the CDR3, the full variable domain is KAGVTQTPRYLIKTRGQQVTLSCSPISGHRSVSWYQQTPGQGLQFLFEYFSETQRNKGNFPGRFSGRQFSNSRSEMNVSTLELGDSALYLCASSEAGTGGAFVGNQPQHFGDGTRLSIL.

The genes are TRBV30 and TRBJ1-1; D ambiguous. Germline V gene data show CDR1 as GTSNPN and CDR2 as SVGIG (reference sequence). V lost 8 bases and J lost 4, with 11 bases in between. CDR3 length: 11 residues. CDR3 in DNA: TGTGCCCTGGCCCGGGGCACTGAAGCTTTCTTT. This codes for CALARGTEAFF.

The V call is TRBV2, the J call TRBJ1-3; no clear D. Germline V gene lookup returns CDR1 SNHLY and CDR2 FYNNEI. V dropped 2 bases and J dropped 4 bases, with 6 bases sitting between them. The CDR3 totals 13 residues. The CDR3 spells CASSELQGNTIYF. The CDR3 DNA reads TGTGCCAGCAGTGAACTACAGGGAAACACCATATATTTT.

This chain uses TRBV6-1 with TRBJ1-1; 7 positions agree with TRBD1. Germline V gene sequence: CDR1 MNHNS, CDR2 SASEGT. This CDR3 comprises 14 residues. Trimming at V came to 8 bases and at J to 5 bases, leaving 11 bases not matched to a gene. The CDR3 DNA sequence: TGTGCCAGCTTCCTTTCGACAGGGACAACTGAAGCTTTCTTT. Translation gives CASFLSTGTTEAFF.

The V call is TRBV28, the J call TRBJ1-2; D is possibly TRBD1 (5 bases). V lost 7 bases to trimming and J lost 4 bases, with 16 bases between them. Per the germline V gene, CDR1 is MDHEN and CDR2 is SYDVKM. The CDR3 sequence is 14 residues long. The DNA of the CDR3 is TGTGCCAGCACCCCGGGGGGAGAATCCTATGGCTACACCTTC. Amino acid sequence: CASTPGGESYGYTF.

The chain employs TRBV5-4 and TRBJ1-2, with 8 bases fitting TRBD1. Losses at the gene ends were 3 bases for V and 4 bases for J; bases not matched to a gene: 5. This CDR3 is 14 amino acids long. The germline gives CDR1 SGHNT, CDR2 YYREEE (reference sequence). CDR3 sequence reads: CASSSTGGSYGYTF. In DNA form, the CDR3 reads TGTGCCAGCAGCTCTACAGGGGGTTCCTATGGCTACACCTTC.

This chain connects TRBV2 to TRBJ1-2; 8 bases are a match to TRBD1. The germline V gene encodes CDR1 SNHLY and CDR2 FYNNEI. Trimming at V came to 8 bases and at J to 7 bases, leaving 9 bases not matched to a gene. CDR3 length equals 13 residues. CDR3 sequence: CASGGQGVAGYTF. The CDR3, as DNA: TGTGCCAGCGGCGGACAGGGAGTGGCTGGCTACACCTTC.

The chain joins TRBV19 to TRBJ2-6, with TRBD1 matching over 7 bases. Unmatched junction bases numbered 3, after V lost 4 bases and J lost 0 bases. The CDR3 sequence is 16 residues long. Per germline, CDR1 LNHDA and CDR2 SQIVND (reference sequence). The CDR3 region has the DNA TGTGCCAGTAGTAAGGGACAGAGCTCTGGGGCCAACGTCCTGACTTTC. It codes for CASSKGQSSGANVLTF. Supplemented by reference TRBV19 and TRBJ2-6, the full variable domain reads DGGITQSPKYLFRKEGQNVTLSCEQNLNHDAMYWYRQDPGQGLRLIYYSQIVNDFQKGDIAEGYSVSREKKESFPLTVTSAQKNPTAFYLCASSKGQSSGANVLTFGAGSRLTVL.

The chain employs TRBV19 and TRBJ1-5, with 8 bases fitting TRBD1. Germline assignment: CDR1 LNHDA and CDR2 SQIVND (reference sequence). After removal of 9 bases from V and 0 bases from J, the junction contained 10 bases not matched to a gene. The length of the CDR3 is 16 residues. Here the CDR3 reads CARKQGGPYSNQPQHF. The CDR3 coding sequence is TGTGCCAGAAAACAGGGGGGCCCTTATAGCAATCAGCCCCAGCATTTT.

V and J are TRBV27 and TRBJ1-2, with TRBD1 matching over 8 bases. CDR3 length: 15 residues. With V trimmed by 4 bases and J by 4 bases, 8 bases remained unmatched. From germline, CDR1 is MNHEY and CDR2 SMNVEV (reference sequence). The CDR3: CASSSGQGYTYGYTF. For the CDR3, the DNA is TGTGCCAGCAGTTCCGGACAGGGCTATACCTATGGCTACACCTTC.

The J gene is TRBJ1-5, the V gene TRBV15, with 9 bases that match TRBD1. J lost 0 bases, V lost 0 bases, and 9 bases had no gene match. The length of the CDR3 is 19 residues. Germline V gene lookup returns CDR1 LNHNV and CDR2 YYDKDF (reference sequence). The CDR3 coding sequence is TGTGCCACCAGCAGAGACGGGGACAGGGTCAACTATAGCAATCAGCCCCAGCATTTT. Encoded protein: CATSRDGDRVNYSNQPQHF.

The gene calls are TRBV5-4 and TRBJ2-1; TRBD1 matches at 9 bases. J lost 0 bases, V lost 10 bases, and 8 bases had no gene match. From germline, CDR1 is SGHNT and CDR2 YYREEE (reference sequence). The CDR3 runs 15 residues. DNA of the CDR3: TGTGCCCACACCCCGGGACAGGGCTCCTACAATGAGCAGTTCTTC. This sequence encodes CAHTPGQGSYNEQFF.

The chain combines TRBV4-3 with TRBJ2-2, with D perhaps TRBD1 (6 bases). The CDR3 totals 12 residues. V was trimmed by 6 bases and J by 5 bases, leaving 7 bases between them. The germline V gene encodes CDR1 LGHNA and CDR2 YSLEER. DNA of the CDR3: TGCGCCAGCAGTAGGGGGACCGGGGAGCTGTTTTTT. Translation gives CASSRGTGELFF.

The chain has TRBV19 and TRBJ1-5, with 7 bases fitting TRBD1. The junction had 4 bases not matched to a gene; V was cut back by 5 bases and J by 0 bases. The CDR3 extends over 15 amino acids. Germline V lookup: CDR1 LNHDA, CDR2 SQIVND (reference sequence). CDR3 bases: TGTGCCAGTAGTCGGGACAGCCTTAGCAATCAGCCCCAGCATTTT. Its protein is CASSRDSLSNQPQHF.

The chain employs TRBV7-2 and TRBJ2-6; no definite D call. Germline V CDR1 and CDR2: SGHTA, FQGNSA. The V end lost 1 base, the J end lost 0 bases, and 4 bases lay between the germline ends. This CDR3 is built from 15 residues. The CDR3 DNA sequence: TGTGCCAGCAGCTTAGAGCCCTCTGGGGCCAACGTCCTGACTTTC. This sequence encodes CASSLEPSGANVLTF. Looking up the rest from reference TRBV7-2 and TRBJ2-6 gives the full variable domain: GAGVSQSPSNKVTEKGKDVELRCDPISGHTALYWYRQSLGQGLEFLIYFQGNSAPDKSGLPSDRFSAERTGGSVSTLTIQRTQQEDSAVYLCASSLEPSGANVLTFGAGSRLTVL.

The V and J genes are TRBV4-1 and TRBJ1-4, with 9 bases lining up with TRBD1. Per germline, CDR1 MGHRA and CDR2 YSYEKL. The CDR3 sequence is 15 residues long. J was trimmed by 8 bases and V by 6 bases; bases with no gene match: 10. As DNA, the CDR3 is TGCGCCAGCAGTTACCTTCCGGGACAGGGAGAAAAACTGTTTTTT. It encodes CASSYLPGQGEKLFF.

This chain links TRBV29-1 with TRBJ1-2; TRBD1 matches 8 bases. Germline V CDR1 and CDR2: SQVTM, ANQGSEA. This CDR3 spans 16 amino acids. Unmatched junction bases numbered 17, after V lost 7 bases and J lost 4 bases. The CDR3 is CSAYGQPTGDPYGYTF. The CDR3 bases are TGCAGCGCCTATGGTCAACCGACAGGGGACCCCTATGGCTACACCTTC.

The chain carries TRBV9 and TRBJ2-7, with D possibly being TRBD1 (6 bases). Germline CDR1 is SGDLS and CDR2 is YYNGEE. This CDR3 has 13 residues. V lost 5 bases to trimming and J lost 0 bases, with 9 bases between them. This CDR3 reads CASSRGSSYEQYF. CDR3 DNA: TGTGCCAGCAGTAGGGGGAGCTCCTACGAGCAGTACTTC.

J is TRBJ1-1 and V is TRBV19; D unclear. CDR1 is LNHDA and CDR2 is SQIVND in the germline V gene (reference sequence). The CDR3 spans 14 residues. Trimming cost V 4 bases and J 4 bases, with 13 bases left between them. CDR3 loop: CASSTVTEPTEAFF. The CDR3 DNA sequence: TGTGCCAGTAGTACCGTAACTGAGCCCACTGAAGCTTTCTTT.

The J gene is TRBJ2-3, the V gene TRBV9; D uncertain. Germline CDR1 and CDR2: SGDLS and YYNGEE. V was clipped by 0 bases and J by 6 bases, with 8 bases between them. This CDR3 region has 13 residues. The DNA for the CDR3 is TGTGCCAGCAGCGTAGGGCTCCCCGATACGCAGTATTTT. Protein product: CASSVGLPDTQYF.

The V and J genes are TRBV5-1 and TRBJ1-4; possible D gene TRBD1, 6 bases. Trimming pared 0 bases from V and 8 bases from J, leaving 14 bases between. The CDR3 loop spans 15 amino acids. Germline V gene sequence: CDR1 SGHRS, CDR2 YFSETQ. The CDR3 DNA reads TGCGCCAGCAGCTTGGGGTCAGGGGTCCGGGAAAAACTGTTTTTT. It yields the protein CASSLGSGVREKLFF.

The V call is TRBV7-2, the J call TRBJ2-6, with D maybe TRBD2 (5 bases). Germline-derived CDR1 and CDR2 are SGHTA and FQGNSA. V gave up 3 bases and J gave up 2 bases, with 11 bases separating them. The CDR3 totals 16 residues. The CDR3 loop is CASSFSAGAGANVLTF. The CDR3 bases are TGTGCCAGCAGCTTTAGCGCTGGGGCTGGGGCCAACGTCCTGACTTTC.

V and J are TRBV18 and TRBJ1-1; D gene ambiguous. The germline gives CDR1 KGHSH, CDR2 LQKENI. The CDR3 has 14 residues. Deletions cut 6 bases from V and 0 bases from J, with 11 bases between. The CDR3 DNA is TGTGCCAGCTCTTCTGCGTCCATGAACACTGAAGCTTTCTTT. It yields the protein CASSSASMNTEAFF.

The V and J genes are TRBV4-2 and TRBJ2-3; 12 bases fit TRBD2. V was clipped by 0 bases and J by 2 bases; unmatched bases: 3. CDR1 is LGHNA and CDR2 is YNFKEQ in the germline V gene. The CDR3 contains 17 residues. The CDR3 DNA reads as TGTGCCAGCAGCCAAGATCGGACTAGCGGGGTCACAGATACGCAGTATTTT. Translated: CASSQDRTSGVTDTQYF.

The rearrangement joins TRBV5-6 to TRBJ1-1; weak D call: TRBD1 (5 bases). Trimming took off 1 base at V and 4 bases at J, with 11 bases between the two ends. Germline V CDR1 and CDR2: SGHDT, YYEEEE. The CDR3 extends over 14 amino acids. The DNA for the CDR3 is TGTGCCAGCAGCTTGCCTCAGGGCGGCACTGAAGCTTTCTTT. Its protein product is CASSLPQGGTEAFF.

The V and J genes are TRBV7-2 and TRBJ1-3; tentative D call: TRBD1 (6 bases). The CDR3 extends over 15 amino acids. Germline loops: CDR1 SGHTA, CDR2 FQGNSA. V lost 5 bases and J 0 bases, leaving 11 bases between the germline ends. CDR3 DNA sequence: TGTGCCAGCAGCCCAACAGGGTTCTCTGGAAACACCATATATTTT. It translates to CASSPTGFSGNTIYF. The full variable domain, in which reference TRBV7-2 and TRBJ1-3 provide the parts outside the CDR3, is GAGVSQSPSNKVTEKGKDVELRCDPISGHTALYWYRQSLGQGLEFLIYFQGNSAPDKSGLPSDRFSAERTGGSVSTLTIQRTQQEDSAVYLCASSPTGFSGNTIYFGEGSWLTVV.

Here the CDR3 reads CASSPPLTDTQYF. The CDR3, as DNA: TGTGCCAGCTCACCACCGCTAACAGATACGCAGTATTTT. The rearrangement links TRBV18 to TRBJ2-3; D is ambiguous. The CDR3 length is 13 residues. Germline V CDR1 and CDR2: KGHSH, LQKENI. V lost 0 bases and J lost 3, with 4 bases in between.

CDR3 sequence: CASSQEVGLPGTDTQYF. The CDR3 nucleotides are TGTGCCAGCAGCCAAGAAGTAGGGTTACCGGGGACAGATACGCAGTATTTT. The chain links TRBV4-2 to TRBJ2-3, with TRBD2 as a possible D gene (5 bases). Trimming pared 0 bases from V and 3 bases from J, leaving 16 bases between. CDR1 and CDR2 (germline): LGHNA, YNFKEQ. This CDR3 is 17 amino acids long.

The chain carries TRBV27 and TRBJ2-3, with D unresolved. The CDR3 runs to 15 residues. The germline V gene has CDR1 MNHEY and CDR2 SMNVEV (reference sequence). V gave up 5 bases and J gave up 0 bases, with 12 bases separating them. In nucleotides, the CDR3 is TGTGCCAGCAGTCTAAGTGATCCTAGCACAGATACGCAGTATTTT. It encodes CASSLSDPSTDTQYF.